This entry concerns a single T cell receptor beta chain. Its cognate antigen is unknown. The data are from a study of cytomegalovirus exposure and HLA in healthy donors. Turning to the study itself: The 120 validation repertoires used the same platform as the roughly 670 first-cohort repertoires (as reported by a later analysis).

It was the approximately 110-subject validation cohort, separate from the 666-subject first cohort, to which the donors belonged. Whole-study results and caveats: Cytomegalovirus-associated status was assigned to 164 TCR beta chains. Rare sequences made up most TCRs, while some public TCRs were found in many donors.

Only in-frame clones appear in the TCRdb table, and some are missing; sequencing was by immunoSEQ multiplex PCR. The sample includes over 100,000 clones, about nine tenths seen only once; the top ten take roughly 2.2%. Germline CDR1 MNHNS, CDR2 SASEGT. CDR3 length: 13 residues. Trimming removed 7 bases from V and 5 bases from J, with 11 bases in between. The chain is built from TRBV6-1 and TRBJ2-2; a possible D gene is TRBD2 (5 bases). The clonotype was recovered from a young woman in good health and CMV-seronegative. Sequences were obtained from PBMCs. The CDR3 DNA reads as TGTGCCAGCACTCTATGGAGGACCGGGGAGCTGTTTTTT. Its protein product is CASTLWRTGELFF.